The entry below gives a single T cell receptor beta chain sequence along with its context. This record belongs to a study of control samples from healthy donors and cancer patients. Libraries were prepared by immunoSEQ multiplex PCR; TCRdb keeps only in-frame clonotypes and omits some of them. Of 150,000 to 200,000 clones listed, just over 85% are singletons. V lost 0 bases and J 14 bases, leaving 18 bases between the germline ends. The CDR3 runs 14 residues. CDR1 and CDR2 from the germline V gene are SGHTA and FQGNSA. The source material was blood. The V gene is TRBV7-2, the J gene TRBJ2-3; possible D gene TRBD2, 6 bases. The receptor was derived from a woman aged 25 to 39 in good health. CDR3 amino acids: CASSLAVSGGLAYF. Written as DNA, the CDR3 is TGTGCCAGCAGCTTAGCGGTCTCCGGGGGATTGGCGTATTTT.